This record covers a single T cell receptor (beta chain). What it recognizes is unknown. PCR was performed a second time for about 6 to 11 cycles using a sample-barcoded 5' primer and a J-beta primer mix. TCRdb analysed the 5' RACE reads with MiXCR anew, one entry per CDR3 protein. In the table there are about a million distinct CDR3 sequences, more than 30% of which are singletons. The data were obtained in a study of blood T cells in healthy people across ages. The CDR3 is 13 residues long. V lost 5 bases and J lost 3, with 10 bases in between. General study findings and limits: Both higher diversity and more naive CD4+ cells marked long-lived donors when set against aged donors.

Material for sequencing was blood. The sequence came from a man between 18 and 35 years old in good health. The chain recombines TRBV12-3 or TRBV12-4 with TRBJ2-5; D might be TRBD1 (5 bases). The DNA of the CDR3 is TGTGCCAGCAGTCTTACGACAGAAGAGACCCAGTACTTC. Translated: CASSLTTEETQYF.